This T cell receptor beta chain came from a study of OX40 agonist ivuxolimab in advanced cancers. TCRdb's table, derived via immunoSEQ multiplex PCR, lists solely in-frame clones and lacks some. This sample carries some 48,000 clones, more than 65% of them seen once, and the ten largest clones take 1.5% to 2%. A remark on this clone: Its antigen is unknown.

Findings and limits, study-wide: Average numbers of expanded clones were greater in CD8+ T cells than in CD4+. With doses of 0.1 to 3.0 mg/kg, CD4+ and CD8+ blood T cells had undergone clonal expansion by week 6.

The length of the CDR3 is 17 residues. Germline V gene data show CDR1 as SGHKS and CDR2 as YYEKEE (reference sequence). J was trimmed by 2 bases and V by 2 bases; bases with no gene match: 9. The gene calls are TRBV5-5 and TRBJ1-5; TRBD1 agrees at 8 bases. The TCR comes from an adult with an advanced solid tumor such as melanoma, head and neck, liver or kidney cancer. The input for sequencing was CD4+ or CD8+ T cells sorted from blood, taken in a trial of the OX40 agonist ivuxolimab. CDR3 in DNA: TGTGCCAGCAGCTTAAGACAGGGGATGGGGGGCAATCAGCCCCAGCATTTT. It codes for CASSLRQGMGGNQPQHF.